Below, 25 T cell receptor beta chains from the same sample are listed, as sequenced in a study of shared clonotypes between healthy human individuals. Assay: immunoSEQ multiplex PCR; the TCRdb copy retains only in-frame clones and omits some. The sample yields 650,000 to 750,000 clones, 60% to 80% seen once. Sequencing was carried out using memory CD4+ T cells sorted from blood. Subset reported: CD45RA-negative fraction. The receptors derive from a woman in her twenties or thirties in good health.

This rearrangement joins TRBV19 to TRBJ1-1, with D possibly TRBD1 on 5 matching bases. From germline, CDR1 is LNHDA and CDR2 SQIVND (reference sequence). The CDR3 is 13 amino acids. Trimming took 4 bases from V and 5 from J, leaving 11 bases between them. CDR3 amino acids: CASSSQGLTEAFF. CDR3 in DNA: TGTGCCAGTAGTAGCCAGGGATTAACTGAAGCTTTCTTT.

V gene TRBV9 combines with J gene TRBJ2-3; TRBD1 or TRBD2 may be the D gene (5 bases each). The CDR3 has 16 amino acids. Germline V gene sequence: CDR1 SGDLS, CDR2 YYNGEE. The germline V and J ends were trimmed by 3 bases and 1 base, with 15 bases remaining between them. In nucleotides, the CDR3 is TGTGCCAGCAGCGCCCCGGGGCCGGGTGGCACAGATACGCAGTATTTT. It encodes CASSAPGPGGTDTQYF. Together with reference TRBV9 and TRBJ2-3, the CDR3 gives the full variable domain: DSGVTQTPKHLITATGQRVTLRCSPRSGDLSVYWYQQSLDQGLQFLIQYYNGEERAKGNILERFSAQQFPDLHSELNLSSLELGDSALYFCASSAPGPGGTDTQYFGPGTRLTVL.

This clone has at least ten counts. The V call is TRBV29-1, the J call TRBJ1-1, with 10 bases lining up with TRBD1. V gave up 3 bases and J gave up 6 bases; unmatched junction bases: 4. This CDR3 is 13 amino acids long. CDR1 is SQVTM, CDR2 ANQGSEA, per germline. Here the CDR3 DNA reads TGCAGCGTTGAGGGACAGGGGATTCCTGAAGCTTTCTTT. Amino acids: CSVEGQGIPEAFF.

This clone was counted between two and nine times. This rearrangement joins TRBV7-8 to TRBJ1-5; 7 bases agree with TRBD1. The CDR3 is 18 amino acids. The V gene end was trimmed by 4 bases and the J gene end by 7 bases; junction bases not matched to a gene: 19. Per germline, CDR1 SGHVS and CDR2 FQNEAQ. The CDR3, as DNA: TGTGCCAGCAGCTCCAATCGACAGGGAAGTTTGGGAAGACAGCCCCAGCATTTT. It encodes CASSSNRQGSLGRQPQHF. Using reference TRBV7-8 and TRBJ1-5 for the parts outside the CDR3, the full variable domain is GAGVSQSPRYKVAKRGQDVALRCDPISGHVSLFWYQQALGQGPEFLTYFQNEAQLDKSGLPSDRFFAERPEGSVSTLKIQRTQQEDSAVYLCASSSNRQGSLGRQPQHFGDGTRLSIL.

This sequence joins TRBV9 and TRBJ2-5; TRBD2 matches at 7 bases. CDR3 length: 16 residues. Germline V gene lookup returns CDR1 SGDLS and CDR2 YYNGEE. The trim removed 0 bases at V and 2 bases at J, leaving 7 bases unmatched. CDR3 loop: CASSVAHGAGQETQYF. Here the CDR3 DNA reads TGTGCCAGCAGCGTAGCCCACGGAGCGGGACAAGAGACCCAGTACTTC.

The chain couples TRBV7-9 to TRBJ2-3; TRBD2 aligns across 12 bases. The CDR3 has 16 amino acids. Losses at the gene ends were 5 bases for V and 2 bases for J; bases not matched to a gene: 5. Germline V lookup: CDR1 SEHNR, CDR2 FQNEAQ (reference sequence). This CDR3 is CASSPRTSGVTDTQYF. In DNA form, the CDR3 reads TGTGCCAGCAGCCCCCGGACTAGCGGGGTCACAGATACGCAGTATTTT.

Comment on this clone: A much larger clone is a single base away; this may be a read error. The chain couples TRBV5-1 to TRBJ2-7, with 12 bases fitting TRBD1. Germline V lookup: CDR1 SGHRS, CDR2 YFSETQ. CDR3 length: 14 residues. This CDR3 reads CASSQGTGGLERYF. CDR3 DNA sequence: TGCGCCAGCAGCCAGGGGACAGGGGGCCTCGAGCGGTACTTC.

The CDR3 DNA follows: TGTGCCAGCAGCCAAAGACTAGCGGGAGCCCAAGAGCAGTTCTTC. Amino acids: CASSQRLAGAQEQFF. The chain uses TRBV5-4 and TRBJ2-1; 12 nucleotides match TRBD2. This CDR3 contains 15 residues. CDR1 and CDR2 (germline): SGHNT, YYREEE (reference sequence). Trimming took 4 bases from V and 10 from J; bases not matched to a gene: 9.

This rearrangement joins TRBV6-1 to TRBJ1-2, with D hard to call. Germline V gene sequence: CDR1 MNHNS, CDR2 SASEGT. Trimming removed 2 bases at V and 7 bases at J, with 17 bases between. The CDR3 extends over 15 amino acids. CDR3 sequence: CASSETGQSLSGYTF. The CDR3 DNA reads TGTGCCAGCAGTGAAACTGGGCAGTCCCTATCTGGCTACACCTTC.

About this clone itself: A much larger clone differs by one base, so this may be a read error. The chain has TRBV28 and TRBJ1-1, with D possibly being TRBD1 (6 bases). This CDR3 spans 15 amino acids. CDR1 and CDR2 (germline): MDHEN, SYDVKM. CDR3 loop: CVSSFGLRGNTEAFF. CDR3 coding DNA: TGTGTCAGCAGTTTTGGACTCAGGGGGAACACTGAAGCTTTCTTT.

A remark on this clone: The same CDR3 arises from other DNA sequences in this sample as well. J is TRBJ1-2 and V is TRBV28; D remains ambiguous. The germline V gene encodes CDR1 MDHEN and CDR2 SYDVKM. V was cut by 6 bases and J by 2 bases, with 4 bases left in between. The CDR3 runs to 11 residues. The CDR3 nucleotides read TGTGCCAGCAGAGCAAACTATGGCTACACCTTC. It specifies CASRANYGYTF.

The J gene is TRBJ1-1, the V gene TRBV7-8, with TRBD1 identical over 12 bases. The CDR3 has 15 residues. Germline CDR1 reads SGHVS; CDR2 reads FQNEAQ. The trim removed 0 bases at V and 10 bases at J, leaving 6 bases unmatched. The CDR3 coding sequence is TGTGCCAGCAGCTTAGCCCCGGGACAGGGGGCGGGAGCTTTCTTT. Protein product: CASSLAPGQGAGAFF.

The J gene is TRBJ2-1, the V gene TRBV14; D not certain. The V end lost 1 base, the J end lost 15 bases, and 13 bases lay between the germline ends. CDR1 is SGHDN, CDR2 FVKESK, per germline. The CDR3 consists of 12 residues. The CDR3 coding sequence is TGTGCCAGCAGCCAAGGGCTTCAAAAGCGGTTCTTC. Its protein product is CASSQGLQKRFF.

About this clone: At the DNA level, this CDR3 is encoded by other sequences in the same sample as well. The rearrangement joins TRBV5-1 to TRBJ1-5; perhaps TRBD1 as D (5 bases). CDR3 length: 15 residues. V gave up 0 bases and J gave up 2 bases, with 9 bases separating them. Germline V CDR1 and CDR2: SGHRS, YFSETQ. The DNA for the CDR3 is TGCGCCAGCAGCTTGGAAGGGGCAGGCAATCAGCCCCAGCATTTT. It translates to CASSLEGAGNQPQHF. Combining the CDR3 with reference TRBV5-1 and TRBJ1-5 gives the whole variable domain KAGVTQTPRYLIKTRGQQVTLSCSPISGHRSVSWYQQTPGQGLQFLFEYFSETQRNKGNFPGRFSGRQFSNSRSEMNVSTLELGDSALYLCASSLEGAGNQPQHFGDGTRLSIL.

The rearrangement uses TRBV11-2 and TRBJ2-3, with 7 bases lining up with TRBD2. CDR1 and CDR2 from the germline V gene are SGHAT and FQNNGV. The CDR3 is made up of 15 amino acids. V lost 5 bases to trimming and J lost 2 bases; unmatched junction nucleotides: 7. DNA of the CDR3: TGTGCCAGCAGCCCGAGGACTAGAGCCACAGATACGCAGTATTTT. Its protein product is CASSPRTRATDTQYF.

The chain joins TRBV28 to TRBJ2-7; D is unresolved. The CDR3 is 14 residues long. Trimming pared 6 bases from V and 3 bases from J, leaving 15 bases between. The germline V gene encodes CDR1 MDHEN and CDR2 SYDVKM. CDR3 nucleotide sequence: TGTGCCAGCAGCCTGCATGGGGAAAACTACGAGCAGTACTTC. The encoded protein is CASSLHGENYEQYF. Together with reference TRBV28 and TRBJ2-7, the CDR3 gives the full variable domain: DVKVTQSSRYLVKRTGEKVFLECVQDMDHENMFWYRQDPGLGLRLIYFSYDVKMKEKGDIPEGYSVSREKKERFSLILESASTNQTSMYLCASSLHGENYEQYFGPGTRLTVT.

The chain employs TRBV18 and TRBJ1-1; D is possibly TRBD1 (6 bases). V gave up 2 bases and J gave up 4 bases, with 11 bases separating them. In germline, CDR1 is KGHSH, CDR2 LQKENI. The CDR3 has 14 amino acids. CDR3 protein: CASSPEGVATEAFF. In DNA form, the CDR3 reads TGTGCCAGCTCACCAGAGGGGGTGGCCACTGAAGCTTTCTTT.

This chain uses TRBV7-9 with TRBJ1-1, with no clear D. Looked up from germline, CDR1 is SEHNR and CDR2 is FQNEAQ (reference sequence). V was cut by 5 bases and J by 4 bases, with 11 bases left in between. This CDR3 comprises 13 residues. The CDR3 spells CASSPTPATEAFF. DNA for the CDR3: TGTGCCAGCAGCCCCACTCCAGCCACTGAAGCTTTCTTT.

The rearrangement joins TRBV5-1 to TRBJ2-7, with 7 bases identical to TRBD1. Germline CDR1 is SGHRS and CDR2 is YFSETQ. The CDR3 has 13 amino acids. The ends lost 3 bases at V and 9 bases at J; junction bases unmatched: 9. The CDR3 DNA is TGCGCCAGCAGCTCGGACCCGACAGGGAGGCAGTACTTC. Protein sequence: CASSSDPTGRQYF.

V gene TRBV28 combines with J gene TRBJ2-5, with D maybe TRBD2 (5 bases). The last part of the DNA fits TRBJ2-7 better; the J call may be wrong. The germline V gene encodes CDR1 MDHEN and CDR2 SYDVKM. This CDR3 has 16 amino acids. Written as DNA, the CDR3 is TGTGCCAGCAGTTTAATCGGACTCCCAGGACTCTACGAGCAGTACTTC. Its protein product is CASSLIGLPGLYEQYF.

CDR3 loop: CASSPDRAGTGELFF. In DNA form, the CDR3 reads TGTGCCAGCAGCCCGGACAGGGCCGGCACCGGGGAGCTGTTTTTT. The chain couples TRBV2 to TRBJ2-2; 8 bases map to TRBD1. Looked up from germline, CDR1 is SNHLY and CDR2 is FYNNEI. The CDR3 has 15 amino acids. Unmatched junction bases numbered 7, after V lost 6 bases and J lost 4 bases.

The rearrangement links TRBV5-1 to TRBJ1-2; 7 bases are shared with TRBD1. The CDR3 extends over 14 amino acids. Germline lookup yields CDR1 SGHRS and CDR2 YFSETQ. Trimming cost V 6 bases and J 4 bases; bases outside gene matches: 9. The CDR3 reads CASTERTGSYGYTF. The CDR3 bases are TGCGCCAGCACCGAGAGGACAGGCAGCTATGGCTACACCTTC.

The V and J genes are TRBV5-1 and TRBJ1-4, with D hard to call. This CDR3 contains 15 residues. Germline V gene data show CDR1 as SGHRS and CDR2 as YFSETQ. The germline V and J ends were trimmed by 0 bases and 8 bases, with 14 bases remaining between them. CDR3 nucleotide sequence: TGCGCCAGCAGCTTGGCCATCGACGGAAGGGAAAAACTGTTTTTT. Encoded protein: CASSLAIDGREKLFF.

The CDR3: CASSPGEAFF. As DNA, the CDR3 is TGTGCCAGCTCACCTGGGGAAGCTTTCTTT. J is TRBJ1-1 and V is TRBV18; D uncertain. V was shortened by 3 bases and J by 8 bases, with 4 bases between the two germline ends. The CDR3 consists of 10 residues. Looked up from germline, CDR1 is KGHSH and CDR2 is LQKENI.

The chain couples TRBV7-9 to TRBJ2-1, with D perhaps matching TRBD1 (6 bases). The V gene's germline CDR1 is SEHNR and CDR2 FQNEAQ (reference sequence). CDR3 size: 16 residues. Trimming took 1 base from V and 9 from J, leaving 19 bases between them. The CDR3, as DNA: TGTGCCAGCAGCTTAGTCGCAGGGGCGAGTGCCGGTGAGCAGTTCTTC. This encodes CASSLVAGASAGEQFF.